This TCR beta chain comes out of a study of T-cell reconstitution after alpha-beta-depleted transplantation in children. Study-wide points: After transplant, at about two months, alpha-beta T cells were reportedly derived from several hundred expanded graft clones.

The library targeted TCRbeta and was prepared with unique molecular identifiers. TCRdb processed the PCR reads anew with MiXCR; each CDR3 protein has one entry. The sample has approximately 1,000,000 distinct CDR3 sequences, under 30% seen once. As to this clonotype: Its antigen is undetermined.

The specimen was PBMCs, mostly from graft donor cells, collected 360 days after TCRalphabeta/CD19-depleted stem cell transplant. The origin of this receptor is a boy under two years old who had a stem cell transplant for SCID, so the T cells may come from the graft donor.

CDR3 residues: CASSLVVGAGFF. DNA for the CDR3: TGTGCCAGCAGCTTAGTGGTGGGGGCCGGGTTCTTC. The chain combines TRBV7-2 with TRBJ2-1, with D possibly being TRBD1 (6 bases). Looked up from germline, CDR1 is SGHTA and CDR2 is FQGNSA. V lost 1 base, J lost 15 bases, and 13 bases lay in between. The CDR3 is made up of 12 amino acids.